This TCR beta chain comes out of a study of breast tumors, draining lymph nodes, adjacent tissues. Study results and caveats: The data were judged consistent with most tumor T cells coming from lymph node and expanding in tumor. Tumors had less TCR diversity than lymph nodes, more than nontumor tissue. Luminal-like breast cancer showed significantly higher tumor–nontumor repertoire similarity than basal-like.

This CDR3 comprises 12 residues. The V end lost 2 bases, the J end lost 8 bases, and 9 bases lay between the germline ends. The germline V gene encodes CDR1 LNHDA and CDR2 SQIVND (reference sequence). The lymph nodes were axillary draining lymph nodes from breast cancer patients. This clonotype has a count of ten or more. The antigen remains undetermined. A single record per CDR3 protein comes from TCRdb applying MiXCR to the multiplex PCR reads. This table holds 160,000 or so distinct CDR3 sequences, around a third found once. This TCR was recovered from a female donor with breast cancer. Some clones in this sample may be carry-over from other donors' samples. Material for sequencing was axillary lymph node tissue. J is TRBJ1-2 and V is TRBV19; D perhaps matches TRBD1 (5 bases). CDR3 sequence reads: CASSIRDGGYTF. The CDR3 DNA reads TGTGCCAGTAGTATACGGGACGGAGGCTACACCTTC. Full variable domain (rest looked up from reference TRBV19 and TRBJ1-2): DGGITQSPKYLFRKEGQNVTLSCEQNLNHDAMYWYRQDPGQGLRLIYYSQIVNDFQKGDIAEGYSVSREKKESFPLTVTSAQKNPTAFYLCASSIRDGGYTFGSGTRLTVV.